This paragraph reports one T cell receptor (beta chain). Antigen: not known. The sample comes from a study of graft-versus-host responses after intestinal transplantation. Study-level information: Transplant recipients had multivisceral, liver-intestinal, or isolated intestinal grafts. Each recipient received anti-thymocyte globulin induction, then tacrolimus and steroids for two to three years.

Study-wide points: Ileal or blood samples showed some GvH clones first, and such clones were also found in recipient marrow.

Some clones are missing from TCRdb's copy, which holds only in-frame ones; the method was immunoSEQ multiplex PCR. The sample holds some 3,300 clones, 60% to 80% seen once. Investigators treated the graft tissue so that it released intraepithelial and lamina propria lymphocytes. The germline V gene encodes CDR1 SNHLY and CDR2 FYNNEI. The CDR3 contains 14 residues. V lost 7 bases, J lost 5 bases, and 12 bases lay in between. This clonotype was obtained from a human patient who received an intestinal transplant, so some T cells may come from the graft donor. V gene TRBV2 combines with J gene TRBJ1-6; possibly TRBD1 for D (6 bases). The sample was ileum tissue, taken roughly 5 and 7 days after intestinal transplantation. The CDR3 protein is CASIPGGDNSPLHF. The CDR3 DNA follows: TGTGCCAGCATTCCCGGGGGCGATAATTCACCCCTCCACTTT.